The TCR beta chain described here comes from a study of blood T cell repertoires in COVID-19. With 1 base removed from V and 1 base from J, the gap between germline ends came to 16 bases. CDR1 is MNHNS and CDR2 is SASEGT in the germline V gene. This CDR3 spans 17 amino acids. Enrollment of patients from Seattle took place during active infection, with longitudinal follow-up. Study processing details: Using reference gene primer amplification, nucleated cell counts were estimated. Clones were sequenced by immunoSEQ multiplex PCR, and TCRdb holds only the in-frame ones, with some missing. D and trimming come from the DNA, and the V and J calls and clone size come from that table. The table has over 450,000 clones, approximately 91% seen once.

The TCR was taken from a woman between 50 and 59 years old with COVID-19, enrolled during active disease. The chain couples TRBV6-1 to TRBJ1-2; D possibly corresponds to TRBD1 (6 bases). Sequenced: peripheral blood. CDR3 sequence reads: CASSEDRVWLFNYGYTF. In nucleotides, the CDR3 is TGTGCCAGCAGTGAAGACAGGGTATGGTTGTTTAACTATGGCTACACCTTC.